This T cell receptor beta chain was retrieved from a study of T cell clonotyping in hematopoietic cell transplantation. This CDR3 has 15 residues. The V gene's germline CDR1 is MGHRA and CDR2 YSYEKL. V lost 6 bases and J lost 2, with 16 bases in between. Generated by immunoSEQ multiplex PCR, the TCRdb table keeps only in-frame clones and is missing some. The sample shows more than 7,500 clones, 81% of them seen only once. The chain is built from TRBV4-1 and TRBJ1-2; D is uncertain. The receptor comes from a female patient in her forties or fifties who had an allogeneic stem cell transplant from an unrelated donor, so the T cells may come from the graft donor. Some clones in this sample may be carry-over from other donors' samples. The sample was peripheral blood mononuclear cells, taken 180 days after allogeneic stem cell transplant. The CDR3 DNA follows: TGCGCCAGCAGACAGAGGTCGGGAGGAAACTATGGCTACACCTTC. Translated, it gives CASRQRSGGNYGYTF.